Reported below is one T cell receptor beta chain. V shed 9 bases, J shed 9 bases, and the junction held 2 bases outside the gene matches. Germline loops: CDR1 LNHDA, CDR2 SQIVND (reference sequence). The CDR3 contains 12 residues. The entry originates in a study of blood T cell repertoires in COVID-19. Study-wide background: The United States, Italy and Spain supplied acute and convalescent COVID-19 samples.

Per the study methods: By means of reference gene primer amplification, nucleated cell counts were estimated. Here immunoSEQ multiplex PCR was the method, and the copy in TCRdb shows in-frame clones only, minus some. V, J and clone size were drawn from that table, and D and trimming were deduced from the DNA. The sample records around 150,000 clones, about 87% being singletons. The chain uses TRBV19 and TRBJ1-6, with TRBD1 identical over 10 bases. The TCR originated in a human donor with COVID-19, enrolled during active disease. The donor label of this sample is uncertain. Sequencing was done on a sample of peripheral blood. The CDR3 DNA follows: TGTGCCAGCCGGGACAGGGGTTCACCCCTCCACTTT. Its translation is CASRDRGSPLHF.